This TCR beta chain was captured in a study of blood T cell repertoires in COVID-19. Looking at the study overall: Both acute and convalescent COVID-19 samples were obtained from the United States, Italy and Spain.

Original analysis: Amplification of reference gene primers provided the estimated nucleated cell counts. Data came from immunoSEQ multiplex PCR; TCRdb stores just in-frame clones and leaves some out. That table gives V, J and clone size, and the DNA gave D and trimming. The sample has about 350,000 clones; roughly 89% are singletons. CDR1 is SGHAT and CDR2 is FQNNGV in the germline V gene. This CDR3 region has 14 residues. V gave up 3 bases and J gave up 4 bases, with 13 bases separating them. Recruited during active infection, patients (from Seattle) were subsequently followed longitudinally. The receptor comes from a woman in her sixties or seventies with COVID-19, enrolled during active disease. The source material was peripheral blood. This chain joins TRBV11-2 and TRBJ2-7; unclear D gene. In nucleotides, the CDR3 is TGTGCCAGCAGCTTGCAACAGAGAAATTACGAGCAGTACTTC. It codes for CASSLQQRNYEQYF.